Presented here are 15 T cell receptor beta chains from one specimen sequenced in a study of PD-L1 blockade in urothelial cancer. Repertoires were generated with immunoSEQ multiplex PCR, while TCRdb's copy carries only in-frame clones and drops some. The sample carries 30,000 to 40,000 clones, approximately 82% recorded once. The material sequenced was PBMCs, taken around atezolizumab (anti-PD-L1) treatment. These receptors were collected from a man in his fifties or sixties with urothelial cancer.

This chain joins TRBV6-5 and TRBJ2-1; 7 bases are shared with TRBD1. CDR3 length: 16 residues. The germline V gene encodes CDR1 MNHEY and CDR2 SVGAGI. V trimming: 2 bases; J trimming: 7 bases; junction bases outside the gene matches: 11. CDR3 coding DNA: TGTGCCAGCAGTTACCGGGACAGCGCACGTCCTAATGAGCAGTTCTTC. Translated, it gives CASSYRDSARPNEQFF.

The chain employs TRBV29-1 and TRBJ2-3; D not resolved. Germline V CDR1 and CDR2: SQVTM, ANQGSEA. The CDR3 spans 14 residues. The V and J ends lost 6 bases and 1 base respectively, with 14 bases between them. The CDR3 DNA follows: TGCAGCGTGGCCCCCCGGGTGGGCACAGATACGCAGTATTTT. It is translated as CSVAPRVGTDTQYF.

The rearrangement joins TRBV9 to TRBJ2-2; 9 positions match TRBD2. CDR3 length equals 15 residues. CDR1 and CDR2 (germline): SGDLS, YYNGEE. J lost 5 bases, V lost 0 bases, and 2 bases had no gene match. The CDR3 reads CASSVGLAETGELFF. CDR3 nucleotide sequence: TGTGCCAGCAGCGTAGGACTAGCGGAGACCGGGGAGCTGTTTTTT.

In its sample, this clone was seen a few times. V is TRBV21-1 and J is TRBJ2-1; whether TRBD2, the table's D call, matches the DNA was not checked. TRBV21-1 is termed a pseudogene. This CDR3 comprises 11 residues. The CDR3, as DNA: TGTGCCCGACTAGCTTACAATGAGCAGTTCTTC. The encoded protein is CARLAYNEQFF.

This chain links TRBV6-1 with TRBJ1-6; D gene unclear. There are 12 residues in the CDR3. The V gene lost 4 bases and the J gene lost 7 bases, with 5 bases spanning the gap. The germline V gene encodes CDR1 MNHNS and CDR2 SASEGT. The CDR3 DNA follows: TGTGCCAGCAGTGTCCTAAATTCACCCCTCCACTTT. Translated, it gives CASSVLNSPLHF.

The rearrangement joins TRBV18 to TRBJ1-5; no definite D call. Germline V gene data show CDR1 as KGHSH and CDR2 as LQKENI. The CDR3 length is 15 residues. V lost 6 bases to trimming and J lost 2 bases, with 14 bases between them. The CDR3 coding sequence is TGTGCCAGCTCCCTTGACGGACTTGGCAATCAGCCCCAGCATTTT. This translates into CASSLDGLGNQPQHF. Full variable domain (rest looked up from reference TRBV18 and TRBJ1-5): NAGVMQNPRHLVRRRGQEARLRCSPMKGHSHVYWYRQLPEEGLKFMVYLQKENIIDESGMPKERFSAEFPKEGPSILRIQQVVRGDSAAYFCASSLDGLGNQPQHFGDGTRLSIL.

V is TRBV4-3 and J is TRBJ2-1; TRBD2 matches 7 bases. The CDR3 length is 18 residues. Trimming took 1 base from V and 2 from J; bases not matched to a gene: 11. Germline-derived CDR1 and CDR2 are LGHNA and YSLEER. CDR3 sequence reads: CASSQVVGSGRTYNEQFF. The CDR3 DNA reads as TGCGCCAGCAGCCAAGTTGTTGGTAGCGGGCGAACCTACAATGAGCAGTTCTTC.

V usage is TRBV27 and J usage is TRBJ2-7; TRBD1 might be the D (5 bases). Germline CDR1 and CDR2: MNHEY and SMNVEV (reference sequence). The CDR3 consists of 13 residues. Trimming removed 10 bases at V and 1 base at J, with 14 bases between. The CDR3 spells CATVIDRSYEQYF. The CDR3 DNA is TGTGCCACCGTTATCGACAGATCCTACGAGCAGTACTTC.

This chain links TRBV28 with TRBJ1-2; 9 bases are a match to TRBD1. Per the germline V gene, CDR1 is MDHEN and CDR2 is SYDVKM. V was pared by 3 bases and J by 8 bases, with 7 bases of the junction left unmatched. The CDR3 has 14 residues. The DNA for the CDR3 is TGTGCCAGCAGTTTTAAGGGACAGGGAGGCGGCTACACCTTC. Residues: CASSFKGQGGGYTF.

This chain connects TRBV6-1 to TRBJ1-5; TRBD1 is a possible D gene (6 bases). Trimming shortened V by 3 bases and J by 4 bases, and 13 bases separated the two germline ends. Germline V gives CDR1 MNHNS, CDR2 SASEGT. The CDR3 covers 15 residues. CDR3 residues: CASSEQGQGNQPQHF. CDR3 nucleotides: TGTGCCAGCAGTGAGCAGGGGCAGGGAAATCAGCCCCAGCATTTT.

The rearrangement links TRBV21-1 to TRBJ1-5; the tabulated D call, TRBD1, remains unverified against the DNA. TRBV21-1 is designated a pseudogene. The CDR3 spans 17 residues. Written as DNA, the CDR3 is TGTGCCAGCAGCCCCCGAGGAGAACAGGGTCATGGGCAGCCCCAGCATTTT. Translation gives CASSPRGEQGHGQPQHF.

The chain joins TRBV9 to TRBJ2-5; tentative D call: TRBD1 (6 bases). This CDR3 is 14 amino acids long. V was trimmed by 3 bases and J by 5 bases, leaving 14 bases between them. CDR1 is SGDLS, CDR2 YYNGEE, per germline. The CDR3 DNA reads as TGTGCCAGCAGCGGGATCAACAGGGATGAGACCCAGTACTTC. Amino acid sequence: CASSGINRDETQYF.

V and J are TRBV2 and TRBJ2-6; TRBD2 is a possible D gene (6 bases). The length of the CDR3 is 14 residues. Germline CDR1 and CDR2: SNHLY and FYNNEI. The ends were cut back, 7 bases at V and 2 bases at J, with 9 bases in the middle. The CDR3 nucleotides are TGTGCCAGCATTCCGGGGGCTGGGGCCAACGTCCTGACTTTC. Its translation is CASIPGAGANVLTF. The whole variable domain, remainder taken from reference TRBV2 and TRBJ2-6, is EPEVTQTPSHQVTQMGQEVILRCVPISNHLYFYWYRQILGQKVEFLVSFYNNEISEKSEIFDDQFSVERPDGSNFTLKIRSTKLEDSAMYFCASIPGAGANVLTFGAGSRLTVL.

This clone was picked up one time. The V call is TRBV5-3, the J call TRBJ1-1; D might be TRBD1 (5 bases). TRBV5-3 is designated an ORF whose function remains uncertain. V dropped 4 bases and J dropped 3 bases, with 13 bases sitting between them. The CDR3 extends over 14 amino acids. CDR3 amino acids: CARSPGGRDTEAFF. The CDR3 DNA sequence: TGTGCCAGAAGCCCCGGGGGGAGAGACACTGAAGCTTTCTTT.

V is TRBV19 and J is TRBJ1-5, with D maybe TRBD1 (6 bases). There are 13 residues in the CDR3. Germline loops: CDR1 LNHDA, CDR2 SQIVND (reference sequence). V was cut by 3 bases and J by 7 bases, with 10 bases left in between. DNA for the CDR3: TGTGCCAGTAGTATCAGACAGGCCCAGCCCCAGCATTTT. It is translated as CASSIRQAQPQHF.